This record looks at one T cell receptor (beta chain) sequence and its context. These data belong to a study of blood T cell repertoires in COVID-19. Study information: T cells, B-cell-depleted T cells, or PBMCs provided the cDNA or gDNA that served as material.

Clones were sequenced by immunoSEQ multiplex PCR, and TCRdb holds only the in-frame ones, with some missing. This sample yields more than 350,000 clones, of which around 89% are seen a single time; 0.95% to 1.1% belongs to the top ten. The TCR comes from a man younger than 35 who had recovered from COVID-19. Sequenced sample: PBMCs or T cells enriched from blood (not recorded which).

The CDR3 DNA follows: TGTGCCAGCAGCTTCCCCGGCGGTGGCTACACCTTC. It encodes CASSFPGGGYTF. The chain combines TRBV5-5 with TRBJ1-2; no firm D call. Trimming pared 2 bases from V and 7 bases from J, leaving 9 bases between. The CDR3 has 12 amino acids. Per the germline V gene, CDR1 is SGHKS and CDR2 is YYEKEE (reference sequence).